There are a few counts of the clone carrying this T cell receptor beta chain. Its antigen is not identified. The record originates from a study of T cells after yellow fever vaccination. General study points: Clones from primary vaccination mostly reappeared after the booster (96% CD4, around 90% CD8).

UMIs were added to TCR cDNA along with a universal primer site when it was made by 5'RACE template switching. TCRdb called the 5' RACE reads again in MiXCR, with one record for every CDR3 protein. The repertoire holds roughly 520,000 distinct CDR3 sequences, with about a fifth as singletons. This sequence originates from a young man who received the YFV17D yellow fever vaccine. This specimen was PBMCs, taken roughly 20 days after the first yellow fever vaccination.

CDR3 bases: TGTGCCAGCAGTTACGCAGTAGGCCCCCTCCACTTT. Protein sequence: CASSYAVGPLHF. This chain uses TRBV6-5 with TRBJ1-6; D not certain. Trimming took off 2 bases at V and 13 bases at J, with 9 bases between the two ends. Per the germline V gene, CDR1 is MNHEY and CDR2 is SVGAGI. The CDR3 length is 12 residues.